This TCR beta chain was recorded in a study of naive and memory T cell subsets. Study findings and constraints: From naive to CM, EM and EMRA, diversity decreased and Gini increased. Especially in CD8 cells, naive repertoires contained a few larger clonotypes, possibly CD45RA-re-expressing memory cells.

CMV status came from CD4+ IFNgamma after overnight CMV lysate stimulation. Cells stained for CD3, CD4, CD8, CD45RA and CD27 were sorted into four subsets. CDR3 length: 14 amino acids. Trimming left V 4 bases short and J 4 bases short, with 11 bases between. Germline loops: CDR1 MGHDK, CDR2 SYGVNS. As regards this clonotype: What it binds is unknown.

Both TRBC1 and TRBC2 were covered by a beta constant-region primer of two equimolar oligonucleotides. Nested alpha and beta constant-region primers with the SP2 primer drove four PCR rounds on ligated cDNA. A 12-nucleotide UMI and the SP2 primer were added to the cDNA 3' end by oligonucleotide ligation. One entry per CDR3 protein results from TCRdb running MiXCR on the UMI-ligation and nested PCR reads. The sample holds over 80,000 distinct CDR3 sequences, about 10% seen once. This clonotype was obtained from a human donor in good health. The rearrangement uses TRBV25-1 and TRBJ1-3; weak D call: TRBD1 (5 bases). Material: naive CD4+ T cells from blood. The CDR3 sequence: CASSGGLSGNTIYF. The CDR3 bases are TGTGCCAGCAGTGGGGGACTTTCGGGAAACACCATATATTTT. Full variable domain (outside the CDR3, taken from reference TRBV25-1 and TRBJ1-3): EADIYQTPRYLVIGTGKKITLECSQTMGHDKMYWYQQDPGMELHLIHYSYGVNSTEKGDLSSESTVSRIRTEHFPLTLESARPSHTSQYLCASSGGLSGNTIYFGEGSWLTVV.